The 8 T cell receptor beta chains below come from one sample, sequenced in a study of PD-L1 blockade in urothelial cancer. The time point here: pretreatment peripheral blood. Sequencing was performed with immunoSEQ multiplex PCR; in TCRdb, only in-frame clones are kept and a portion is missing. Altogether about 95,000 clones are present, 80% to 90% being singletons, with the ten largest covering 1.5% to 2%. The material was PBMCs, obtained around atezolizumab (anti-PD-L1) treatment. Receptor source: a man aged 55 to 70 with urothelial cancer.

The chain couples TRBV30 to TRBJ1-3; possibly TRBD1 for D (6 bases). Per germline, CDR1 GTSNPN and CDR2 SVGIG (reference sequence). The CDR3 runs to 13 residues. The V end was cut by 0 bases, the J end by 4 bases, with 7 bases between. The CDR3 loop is CAWSVGQGNTIYF. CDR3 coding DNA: TGTGCCTGGAGTGTAGGACAGGGAAACACCATATATTTT. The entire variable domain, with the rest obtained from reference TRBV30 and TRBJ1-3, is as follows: SQTIHQWPATLVQPVGSPLSLECTVEGTSNPNLYWYRQAAGRGLQLLFYSVGIGQISSEVPQNLSASRPQDRQFILSSKKLLLSDSGFYLCAWSVGQGNTIYFGEGSWLTVV.

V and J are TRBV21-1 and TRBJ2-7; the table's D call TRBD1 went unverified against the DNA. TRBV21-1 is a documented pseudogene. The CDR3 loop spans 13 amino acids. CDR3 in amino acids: CASRGRGLYEQYF. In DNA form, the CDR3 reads TGTGCCAGCAGAGGCAGGGGGCTGTACGAGCAGTACTTC.

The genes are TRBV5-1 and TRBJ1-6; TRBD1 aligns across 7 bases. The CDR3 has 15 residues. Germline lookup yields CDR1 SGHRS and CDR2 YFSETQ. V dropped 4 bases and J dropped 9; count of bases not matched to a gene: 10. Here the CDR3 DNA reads TGCGCCAGCAGCACGACAGGGATAGCGCTTTCACCCCTCCACTTT. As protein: CASSTTGIALSPLHF.

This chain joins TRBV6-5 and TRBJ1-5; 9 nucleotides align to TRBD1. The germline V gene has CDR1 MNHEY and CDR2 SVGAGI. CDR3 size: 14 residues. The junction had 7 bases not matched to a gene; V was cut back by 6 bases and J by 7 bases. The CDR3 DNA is TGTGCCAGCAGCACGGGACAGGGTGACCAGCCCCAGCATTTT. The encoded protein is CASSTGQGDQPQHF.

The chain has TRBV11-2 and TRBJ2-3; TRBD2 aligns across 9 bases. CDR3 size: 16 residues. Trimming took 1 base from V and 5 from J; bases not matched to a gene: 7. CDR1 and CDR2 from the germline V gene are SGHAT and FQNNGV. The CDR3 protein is CASSLGAGGRGDTQYF. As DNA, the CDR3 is TGTGCCAGCAGCTTAGGAGCGGGGGGCCGGGGAGATACGCAGTATTTT.

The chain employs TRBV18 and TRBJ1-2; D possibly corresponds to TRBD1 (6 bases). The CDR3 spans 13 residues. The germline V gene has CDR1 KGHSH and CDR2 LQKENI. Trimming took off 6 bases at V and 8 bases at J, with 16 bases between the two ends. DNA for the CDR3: TGTGCCAGCTCTCTCGGACAGTCTCAAGGCTACACCTTC. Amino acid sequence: CASSLGQSQGYTF.

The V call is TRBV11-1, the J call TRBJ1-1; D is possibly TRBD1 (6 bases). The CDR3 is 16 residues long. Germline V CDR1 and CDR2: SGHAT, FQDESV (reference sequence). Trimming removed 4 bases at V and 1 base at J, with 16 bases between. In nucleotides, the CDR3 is TGTGCCAGCAGCTCCTACCAGGGGACGGGGAACACTGAAGCTTTCTTT. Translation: CASSSYQGTGNTEAFF.

CDR3 nucleotides: TGTGCCAGCAGTTACTCGAGGCAGGGGGATTCCTACGAGCAGTACTTC. It yields the protein CASSYSRQGDSYEQYF. The genes are TRBV6-6 and TRBJ2-7; 7 nucleotides align to TRBD1. Trimming cost V 0 bases and J 1 base; bases outside gene matches: 6. Per germline, CDR1 MNHNY and CDR2 SVGAGI (reference sequence). This CDR3 is 16 amino acids long.